The clone carrying this T cell receptor (beta chain) was seen just once. This specimen belongs to a study of OX40 agonist ivuxolimab in advanced cancers. The data were produced by immunoSEQ multiplex PCR, yet TCRdb's version contains in-frame clones alone and is incomplete. The sample records about 71,000 clones, more than 80% being singletons. The TCR sequence derives from an adult with an advanced solid tumor such as melanoma, head and neck, liver or kidney cancer. The sequenced sample was CD4+ or CD8+ T cells sorted from blood, obtained in a trial of the OX40 agonist ivuxolimab.

The DNA of the CDR3 is TGCGCCAGCAGCTTTGAGGACAGTCGAATAATGAACACTGAAGCTTTCTTT. The encoded protein is CASSFEDSRIMNTEAFF. The chain has TRBV5-1 and TRBJ1-1; maybe TRBD1 (6 bases). This CDR3 has 17 residues. V was trimmed by 2 bases and J by 0 bases, leaving 17 bases between them. The germline V gene has CDR1 SGHRS and CDR2 YFSETQ.